Listed below are T cell receptor beta chains from one sample, sequenced in a study of PD-1 blockade in classical Hodgkin lymphoma. Assay used: immunoSEQ multiplex PCR; TCRdb lists only in-frame clones, some missing. The sample contains 89,000 or so clones, approximately 91% of which appear only once. The sequenced sample was peripheral blood mononuclear cells (PBMCs), obtained before the second cycle of nivolumab. These receptors were obtained from a human donor with classical Hodgkin lymphoma. CDR3s include the opening cysteine and the closing phenylalanine or tryptophan. D genes are given only for firm matches. Not every row has a clone size; where given, it reads once, few, many or a size class.

clone_size j_call v_call d_call cdr3_nt cdr3_aa
NA TRBJ2-1 TRBV30 NA TGTGCCTGGAGTGTGGGGACTCATAATGAGCAGTTCTTC CAWSVGTHNEQFF
NA TRBJ2-7 TRBV7-9 NA TGTGCCAGCAGCTTGAGGGGGATCGAGCAGTACTTC CASSLRGIEQYF
few TRBJ1-1 TRBV2 NA TGTGCCAGCAGTGATGGCGGGTCCCCTGAAGCTTTCTTT CASSDGGSPEAFF
NA TRBJ1-5 TRBV27 TRBD1 TGTGCCAGCAGACAGGGGAACCAGCCCCAGCATTTT CASRQGNQPQHF
NA TRBJ1-2 TRBV28 TRBD1 TGTGCCAGCAGTTTATCTCTCGACAGGGCTCCCTATGGCTACACCTTC CASSLSLDRAPYGYTF
NA TRBJ2-2 TRBV28 TRBD2 TGTGTCAGTTATAGCGGGAGGGCGAGGGAGCTGTTTTTT CVSYSGRARELFF
NA TRBJ2-7 TRBV6-5 NA TGTGCCAGCAGAAAGGGCCCCGTAGTAACCTACGAGCAGTACTTC CASRKGPVVTYEQYF
few TRBJ2-3 TRBV12-5 TRBD2 TGTGCTAGTGGAACCGGACTAGCGGGAGGGCCTGGCACAGATACGCAGTATTTT CASGTGLAGGPGTDTQYF
NA TRBJ2-1 TRBV2 NA TGTGCCAGCTTACGGGGGAACTCCTACAATGAGCAGTTCTTC CASLRGNSYNEQFF
NA TRBJ2-2 TRBV28 NA TGTGCCAGCAGGCGCCCCGGGGGCACCGGGGAGCTGTTTTTT CASRRPGGTGELFF
NA TRBJ2-7 TRBV10-2 NA TGCGCCAGCAGCTTAGTTAAATACGAGCAGTACTTC CASSLVKYEQYF
NA TRBJ2-7 TRBV7-9 NA TGTGCCAGCAGCGCCCGACAGACGACCTACGAGCAGTACTTC CASSARQTTYEQYF
NA TRBJ2-7 TRBV27 NA TGTGCCAGCAGTTTAAACGGGAGGACAGGGAAATACGAGCAGTACTTC CASSLNGRTGKYEQYF
NA TRBJ2-3 TRBV6-6 NA TGTGCCAGCAGTTACAGAGGGATGGGGGGACTAGATACGCAGTATTTT CASSYRGMGGLDTQYF
few TRBJ1-4 TRBV19 TRBD1 TGTGCCAGTAGCGACAGGGCGGGTGAAAAACTGTTTTTT CASSDRAGEKLFF
NA TRBJ1-2 TRBV25-1 TRBD1 TGTGCCAGCAGAGACAAGACAGGGCTCTATGGCTACACCTTC CASRDKTGLYGYTF